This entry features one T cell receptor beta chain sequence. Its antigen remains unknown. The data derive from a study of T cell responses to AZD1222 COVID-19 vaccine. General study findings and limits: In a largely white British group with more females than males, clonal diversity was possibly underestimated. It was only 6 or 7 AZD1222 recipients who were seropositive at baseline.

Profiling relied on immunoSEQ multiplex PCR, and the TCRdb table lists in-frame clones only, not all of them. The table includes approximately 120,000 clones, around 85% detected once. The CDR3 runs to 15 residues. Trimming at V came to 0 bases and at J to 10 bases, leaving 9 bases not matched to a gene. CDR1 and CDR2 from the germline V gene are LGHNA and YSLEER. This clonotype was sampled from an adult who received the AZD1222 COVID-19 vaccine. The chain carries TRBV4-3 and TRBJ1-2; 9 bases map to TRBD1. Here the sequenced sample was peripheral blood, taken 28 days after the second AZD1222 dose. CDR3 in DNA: TGCGCCAGCAGCCAAGATATGCGGGACAGGGTATCCTACACCTTC. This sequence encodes CASSQDMRDRVSYTF.